The entry below describes one TCR beta chain. The clone's antigen remains unknown. No much larger clone exists at a distance of one base, and base qualities are not known. The CDR3 has 15 amino acids, counting the end cysteine and phenylalanine. This entry keeps only the CDR3 DNA: 45 bases, framed from base 1. The germline V gene encodes CDR1 MNHEY and CDR2 SMNVEV (reference sequence). V and J lose 6 bases and 2 bases, and a span of 17 bases separates them. All donors were healthy Caucasians. Three pairs of female monozygotic twins, all aged about 18 to 29 years, were included in the twin cohort. RNA for TCR libraries was isolated from peripheral blood mononuclear cells. These data come from a study of identical twins (TCRdb year 2016). With respect to the entire study: The study deep-sequenced TCR alpha and beta repertoires from monozygotic twins, unrelated adults of various ages and cord blood to test whether fetal clonotypes persist. To rule out contamination, replicate twin experiments were performed at different times with different library preparation protocols. Paper-wide results and their limitations: A weaker excess of twin sharing was found in beta out-of-frame sequences because the signal-to-noise ratio was lowered by fewer shared sequences. In monozygotic twins, out-of-frame TCR alpha sharing was systematically underestimated by recombination models, although the models agreed with sharing between unrelated individuals. Zero-insertion analyses could be partly confounded by invariant T cells such as MAIT and iNKT, although diverse VJ usage argued against such confounding for most clonotypes. Because the same donors could not be followed over many years, the conclusions depended on cross-sectional statistical analysis. Fewer insertions were carried by abundant cord blood beta clonotypes, a similar but weaker trend appeared in young adult naive repertoires, and no such trend appeared in memory repertoires. Out-of-frame TCR alpha sequences shared between twins showed an excess of low generation-probability sequences compared with coincidental sharing between unrelated individuals.

To prepare the library, 5' RACE was applied. The data were produced on an Illumina HiSeq 2000. A universal primer binding site was introduced by template switching, and a unique molecular identifier was present in the final cDNA, enabling accurate counting of TCR cDNA molecules. Specific primers in the conserved constant-segment region were used to synthesize first-strand cDNA for the TCR alpha and beta chains. To control for contamination, every cDNA library carried two barcodes: a SMART-Mk sample barcode plus Illumina barcodes. TruSeq adapter sequences along with Illumina sample barcodes were introduced in two successive PCR steps. The TCR alpha and beta cDNA libraries were sequenced on the Illumina HiSeq platform using custom primers. Per the original workflow: Unique molecular identifiers were extracted from raw reads with MiGEC, and CDR3 positions were determined with MiXCR. For each individual, recombination models were inferred using an EM algorithm with the repgenHMM and IGoR tools. Shared clonotype analysis was performed with the tcR package in R, normalizing sharing by the product of cloneset sizes. Out-of-frame nonproductive sequences were analyzed to study raw recombination free of thymic and clonal selection effects. The public reads were quality trimmed at Q25 with fastp and then assembled into clones with MiXCR by TCRdb, keeping productive beta chains. CDR3 protein duplicates are merged, each entry listing the most common genes and DNA. What appears here as the V and J calls and clone size reflects TCRdb's work, not the paper's. The sample profile shows 650,000 to 750,000 distinct CDR3 sequences; 21% of them were found once. Around 4.5% of the sample rests with the top ten.

The sample was also linked to a second study, of T cells expressing NK-cell markers. As that second study puts it: Three sorted T-cell subsets (CD3+CD56+NKG2C+, CD3+CD56+NKG2C- and CD3+CD56-NKG2C+) from 7 to 9 donors had their TCR beta-chain repertoires profiled. Among the eight sequenced donors, only one was HCMV-seronegative, while the other seven were HCMV-seropositive. To restrict sorting to alphabetaTCR-expressing T cells, an anti-gammadeltaTCR antibody was added in several experiments. In roughly 6 donors, the dominant CD3+CD56+NKG2C+ clonotypes were found to rank among the top 10 CD8+ clonotypes and to make up about 1.0-7.0% of CD8+ T cells. Those dominant clonotypes were again the most abundant among CD3+CD56-NKG2C+ cells in a few donors, at roughly 25-60.1%. Whether the expanded NKG2C-expressing T cell clones were specific for HCMV antigens was left unclear. The study sequenced eight donors, all healthy volunteers chosen at random: three men and five women. HCMV-specific IgG was detected in serum with a commercial ELISA kit to determine HCMV serostatus. Bulk peripheral blood T-cell repertoires were additionally sequenced from unsorted PBMC for several donors. Reads were demultiplexed and grouped by UMI with MIGEC, and clonotypes were assembled and quantified with MiTCR. Only TCR cDNA sequences supported by at least two reads were kept to exclude erroneous sequences. The tcR package was used for downstream repertoire analysis, with clonotypes matched between fractions based on CDR3 nucleotide sequence plus V segment. VDJmatch was used to annotate antigen specificity against VDJdb, with one amino acid substitution in CDR3 permitted.

The origin of this receptor is a woman aged 18-35 years in good health. The sequenced material came from PBMCs. The chain links TRBV27 with TRBJ2-7, with TRBD1 as a weak D call on 5 bases. The DNA reads TGTGCCAGCAGCCTGGCCCCAGGGTCAACCTACGAGCAGTACTTC. The translation is CASSLAPGSTYEQYF.